The T cell receptor (beta chain) described here comes from a study of post-analysis software for immune sequencing data. For the study at large: The courses of disease that were included comprised relapsing-remitting, secondary progressive and progressive-relapsing multiple sclerosis. Study-wide results and limits: Multiple sclerosis was associated with a significant reduction in normalized Chao1 diversity relative to controls. Patients used about five TRBV segments, including TRBV5-6, TRBV5-1 and TRBV20-1, more often than controls. Pronounced co-clustering by F measure was evident among identically batched samples.

The CDR3 consists of 13 residues. Germline CDR1 and CDR2: SQVTM and ANQGSEA. In regard to this clonotype: Its antigen remains unidentified.

Unique molecular identifiers tagged the TCR beta cDNA libraries. A population of roughly 1 to 11 million T cells gave rise to 400,000 to 550,000 cDNA molecules. TCRdb re-called the PCR reads through MiXCR, storing one row per CDR3 protein. The profile shows hundreds of thousands of distinct CDR3 sequences, 44% of them singletons. The sequencing sample was made of blood. The V and J genes are TRBV29-1 and TRBJ2-1; D may match TRBD1 or TRBD2 (8 bases each). The last part of the DNA fits TRBJ2-7 better; the J call may be wrong. This sequence originates from a girl between 5 and 17 years old with multiple sclerosis. CDR3 protein: CSRGGAGGNEQYF. The CDR3 DNA follows: TGCAGCCGGGGGGGGGCAGGGGGCAATGAGCAGTACTTC.